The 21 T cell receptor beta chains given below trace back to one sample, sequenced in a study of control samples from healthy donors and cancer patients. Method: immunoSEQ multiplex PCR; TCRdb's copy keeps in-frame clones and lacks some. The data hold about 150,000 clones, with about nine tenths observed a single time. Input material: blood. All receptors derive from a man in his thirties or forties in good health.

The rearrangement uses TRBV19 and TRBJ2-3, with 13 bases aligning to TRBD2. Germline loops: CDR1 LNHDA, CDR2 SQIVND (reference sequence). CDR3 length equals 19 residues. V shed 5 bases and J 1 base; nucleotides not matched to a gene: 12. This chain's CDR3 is CASSSPGTSGEIRTDTQYF. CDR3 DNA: TGTGCCAGTAGTTCTCCCGGGACTAGCGGGGAAATTCGCACAGATACGCAGTATTTT. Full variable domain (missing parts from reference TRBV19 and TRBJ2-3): DGGITQSPKYLFRKEGQNVTLSCEQNLNHDAMYWYRQDPGQGLRLIYYSQIVNDFQKGDIAEGYSVSREKKESFPLTVTSAQKNPTAFYLCASSSPGTSGEIRTDTQYFGPGTRLTVL.

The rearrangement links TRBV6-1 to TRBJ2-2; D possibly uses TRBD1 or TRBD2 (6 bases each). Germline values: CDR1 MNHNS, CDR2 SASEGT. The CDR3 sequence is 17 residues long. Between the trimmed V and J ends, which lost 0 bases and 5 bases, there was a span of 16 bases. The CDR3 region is CASSEAGWGAGTGELFF. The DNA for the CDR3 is TGTGCCAGCAGTGAAGCGGGATGGGGGGCAGGGACCGGGGAGCTGTTTTTT.

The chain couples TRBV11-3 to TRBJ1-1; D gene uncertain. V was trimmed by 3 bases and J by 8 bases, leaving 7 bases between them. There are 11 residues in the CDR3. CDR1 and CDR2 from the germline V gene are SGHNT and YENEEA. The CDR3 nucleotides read TGTGCCAGCAGCTTCTTGGGGGAAGCTTTCTTT. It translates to CASSFLGEAFF.

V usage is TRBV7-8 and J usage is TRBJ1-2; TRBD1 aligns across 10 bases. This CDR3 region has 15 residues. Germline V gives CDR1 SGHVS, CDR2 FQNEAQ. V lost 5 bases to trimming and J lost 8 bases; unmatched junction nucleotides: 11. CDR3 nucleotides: TGTGCCAGCAGCAATGCTGGGACAGGGGCGGGAGGCTACACCTTC. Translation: CASSNAGTGAGGYTF.

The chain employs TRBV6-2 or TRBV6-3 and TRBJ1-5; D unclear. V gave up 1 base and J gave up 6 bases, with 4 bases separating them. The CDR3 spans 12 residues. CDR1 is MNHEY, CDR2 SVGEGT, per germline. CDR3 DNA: TGTGCCAGCAGTTACTTTGGTCAGCCCCAGCATTTT. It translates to CASSYFGQPQHF.

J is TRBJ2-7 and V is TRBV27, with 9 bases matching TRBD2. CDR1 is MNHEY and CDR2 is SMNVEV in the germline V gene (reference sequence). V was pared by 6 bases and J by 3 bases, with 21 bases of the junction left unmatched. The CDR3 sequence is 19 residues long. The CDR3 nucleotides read TGTGCCAGCAGCCCCCGGGCTAGCGGGGCCCAAAGGTACCTCTACGAGCAGTACTTC. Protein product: CASSPRASGAQRYLYEQYF.

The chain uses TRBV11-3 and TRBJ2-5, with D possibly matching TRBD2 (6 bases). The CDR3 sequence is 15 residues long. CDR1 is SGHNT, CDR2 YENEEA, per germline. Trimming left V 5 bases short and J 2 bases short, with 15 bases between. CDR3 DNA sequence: TGTGCCAGCAGCGTCCAATGGGGGGAACAAGAGACCCAGTACTTC. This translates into CASSVQWGEQETQYF.

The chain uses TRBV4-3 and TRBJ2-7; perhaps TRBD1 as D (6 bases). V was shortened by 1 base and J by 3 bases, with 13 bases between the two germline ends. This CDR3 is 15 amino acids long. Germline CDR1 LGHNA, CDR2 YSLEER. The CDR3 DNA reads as TGCGCCAGCAGCCAAGTTCGCCAGGGGCACTACGAGCAGTACTTC. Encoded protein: CASSQVRQGHYEQYF.

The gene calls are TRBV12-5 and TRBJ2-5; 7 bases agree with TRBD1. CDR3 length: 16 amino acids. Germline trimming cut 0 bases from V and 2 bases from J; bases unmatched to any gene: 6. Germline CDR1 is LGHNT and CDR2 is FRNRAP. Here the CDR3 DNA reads TGTGCTAGTGGTTTGGTATTGAGGGGGCGGCAAGAGACCCAGTACTTC. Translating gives CASGLVLRGRQETQYF. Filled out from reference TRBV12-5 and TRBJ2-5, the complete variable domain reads DARVTQTPRHKVTEMGQEVTMRCQPILGHNTVFWYRQTMMQGLELLAYFRNRAPLDDSGMPKDRFSAEMPDATLATLKIQPSEPRDSAVYFCASGLVLRGRQETQYFGPGTRLLVL.

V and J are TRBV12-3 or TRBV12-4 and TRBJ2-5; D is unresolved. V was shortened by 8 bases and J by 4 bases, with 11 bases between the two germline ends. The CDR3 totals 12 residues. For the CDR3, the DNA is TGTGCCAGCCAAGAAGTTGGAGAGACCCAGTACTTC. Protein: CASQEVGETQYF.

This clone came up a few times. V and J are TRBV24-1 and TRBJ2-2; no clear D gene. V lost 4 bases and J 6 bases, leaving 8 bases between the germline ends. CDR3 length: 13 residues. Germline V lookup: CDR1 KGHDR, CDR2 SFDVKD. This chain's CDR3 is CATSDSNPGELFF. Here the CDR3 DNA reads TGTGCCACCAGTGACTCTAACCCCGGGGAGCTGTTTTTT.

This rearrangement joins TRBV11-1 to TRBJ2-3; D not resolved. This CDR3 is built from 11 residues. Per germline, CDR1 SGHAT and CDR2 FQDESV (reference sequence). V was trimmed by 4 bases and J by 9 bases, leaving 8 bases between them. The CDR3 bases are TGTGCCAGCAGCTACCGCCTAACGCAGTATTTT. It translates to CASSYRLTQYF.

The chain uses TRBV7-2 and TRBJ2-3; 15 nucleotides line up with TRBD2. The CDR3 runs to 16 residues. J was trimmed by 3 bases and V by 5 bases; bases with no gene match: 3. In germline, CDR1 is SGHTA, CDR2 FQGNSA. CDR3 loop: CASSPGLAGGTDTQYF. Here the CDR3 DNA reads TGTGCCAGCAGCCCGGGACTAGCGGGAGGTACAGATACGCAGTATTTT. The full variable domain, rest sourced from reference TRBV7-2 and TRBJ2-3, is GAGVSQSPSNKVTEKGKDVELRCDPISGHTALYWYRQSLGQGLEFLIYFQGNSAPDKSGLPSDRFSAERTGGSVSTLTIQRTQQEDSAVYLCASSPGLAGGTDTQYFGPGTRLTVL.

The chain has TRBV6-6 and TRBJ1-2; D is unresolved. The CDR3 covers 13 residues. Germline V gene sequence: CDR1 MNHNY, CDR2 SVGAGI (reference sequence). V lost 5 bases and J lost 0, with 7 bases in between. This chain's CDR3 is CASSRTSNYGYTF. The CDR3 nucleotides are TGTGCCAGCAGTAGGACGTCTAACTATGGCTACACCTTC.

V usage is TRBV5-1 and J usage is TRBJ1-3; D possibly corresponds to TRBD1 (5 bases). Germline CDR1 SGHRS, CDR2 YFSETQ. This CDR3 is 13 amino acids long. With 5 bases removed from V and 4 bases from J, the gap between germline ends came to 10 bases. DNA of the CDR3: TGCGCCAGCAGTTGGGGCCCCGGAAACACCATATATTTT. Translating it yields CASSWGPGNTIYF.

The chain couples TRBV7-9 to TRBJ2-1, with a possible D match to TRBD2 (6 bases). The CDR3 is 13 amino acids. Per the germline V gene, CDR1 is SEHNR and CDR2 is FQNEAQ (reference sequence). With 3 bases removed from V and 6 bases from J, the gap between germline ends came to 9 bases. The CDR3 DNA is TGTGCCAGCAGCTTGGAGGGTTCCAATGAGCAGTTCTTC. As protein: CASSLEGSNEQFF.

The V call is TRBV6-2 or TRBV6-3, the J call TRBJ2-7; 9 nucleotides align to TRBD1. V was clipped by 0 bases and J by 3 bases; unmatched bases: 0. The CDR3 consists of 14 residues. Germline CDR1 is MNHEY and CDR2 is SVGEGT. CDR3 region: CASSYSTGGYEQYF. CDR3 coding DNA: TGTGCCAGCAGTTACTCGACAGGGGGCTACGAGCAGTACTTC.

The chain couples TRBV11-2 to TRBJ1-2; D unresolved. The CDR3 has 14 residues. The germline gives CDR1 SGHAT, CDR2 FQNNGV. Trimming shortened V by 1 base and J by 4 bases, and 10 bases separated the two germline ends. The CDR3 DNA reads TGTGCCAGCAGCTTAGTCAGATCCTCCTATGGCTACACCTTC. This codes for CASSLVRSSYGYTF.

The CDR3 bases are TGTGCCAGCAGTTTACCCCGAGGGGTGACGAGTGGCTACACCTTC. The encoded protein is CASSLPRGVTSGYTF. This chain joins TRBV27 and TRBJ1-2, with D tentatively TRBD1 (5 bases). V gave up 2 bases and J gave up 7 bases, with 17 bases separating them. This CDR3 comprises 15 residues. Per germline, CDR1 MNHEY and CDR2 SMNVEV (reference sequence).

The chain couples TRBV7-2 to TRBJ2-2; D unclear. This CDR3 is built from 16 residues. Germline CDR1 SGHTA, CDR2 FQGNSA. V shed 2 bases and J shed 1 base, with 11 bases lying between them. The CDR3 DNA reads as TGTGCCAGCAGCTTATGGACGGTCTGGAACACCGGGGAGCTGTTTTTT. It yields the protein CASSLWTVWNTGELFF.

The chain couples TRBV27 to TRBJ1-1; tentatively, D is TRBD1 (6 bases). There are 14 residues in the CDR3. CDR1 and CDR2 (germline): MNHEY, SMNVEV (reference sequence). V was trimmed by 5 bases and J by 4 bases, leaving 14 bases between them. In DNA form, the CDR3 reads TGTGCCAGCAGTAGCAGGGGAGGTCTCACTGAAGCTTTCTTT. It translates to CASSSRGGLTEAFF.